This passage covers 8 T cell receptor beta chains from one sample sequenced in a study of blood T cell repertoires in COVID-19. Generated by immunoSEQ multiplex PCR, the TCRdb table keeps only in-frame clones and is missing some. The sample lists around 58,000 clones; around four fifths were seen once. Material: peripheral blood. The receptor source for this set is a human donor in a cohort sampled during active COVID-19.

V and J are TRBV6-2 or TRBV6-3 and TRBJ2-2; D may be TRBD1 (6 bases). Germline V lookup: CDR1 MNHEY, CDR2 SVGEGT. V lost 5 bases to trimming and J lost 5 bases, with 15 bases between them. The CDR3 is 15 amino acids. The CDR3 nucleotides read TGTGCCAGCAGTCCGGCTACAGGGCGGACCGGGGAGCTGTTTTTT. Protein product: CASSPATGRTGELFF.

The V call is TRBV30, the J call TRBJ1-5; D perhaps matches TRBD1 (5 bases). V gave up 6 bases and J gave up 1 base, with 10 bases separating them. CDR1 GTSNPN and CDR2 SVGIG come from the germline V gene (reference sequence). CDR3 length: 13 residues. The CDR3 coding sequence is TGTGCCTGCGACAGTATCAGCAATCAGCCCCAGCATTTT. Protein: CACDSISNQPQHF.

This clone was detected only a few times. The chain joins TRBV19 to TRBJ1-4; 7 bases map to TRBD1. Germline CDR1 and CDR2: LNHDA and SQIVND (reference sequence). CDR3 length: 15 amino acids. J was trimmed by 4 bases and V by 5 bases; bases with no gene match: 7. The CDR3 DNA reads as TGTGCCAGTAGTCCCCGGACAGGCCATAATGAAAAACTGTTTTTT. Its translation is CASSPRTGHNEKLFF. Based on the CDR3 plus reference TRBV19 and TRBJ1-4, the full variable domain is DGGITQSPKYLFRKEGQNVTLSCEQNLNHDAMYWYRQDPGQGLRLIYYSQIVNDFQKGDIAEGYSVSREKKESFPLTVTSAQKNPTAFYLCASSPRTGHNEKLFFGSGTQLSVL.

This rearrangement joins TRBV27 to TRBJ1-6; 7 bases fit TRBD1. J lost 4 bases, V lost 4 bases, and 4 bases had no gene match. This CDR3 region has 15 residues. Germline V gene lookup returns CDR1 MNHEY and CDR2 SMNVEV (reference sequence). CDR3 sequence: CASSSKGQYNSPLHF. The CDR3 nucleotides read TGTGCCAGCAGTTCAAAGGGACAGTATAATTCACCCCTCCACTTT.

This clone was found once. The CDR3 DNA is TGTGCCAGCACCCTTGAGGGTGTAGATACGCAGTATTTT. Amino acids: CASTLEGVDTQYF. The rearrangement links TRBV3-1 (or the pseudogene TRBV3-2) to TRBJ2-3, with a possible D match to TRBD2 (5 bases). The CDR3 is made up of 13 amino acids. V shed 7 bases and J shed 5 bases, with 13 bases lying between them. Germline values: CDR1 LGHDT, CDR2 YNNKEL (reference sequence).

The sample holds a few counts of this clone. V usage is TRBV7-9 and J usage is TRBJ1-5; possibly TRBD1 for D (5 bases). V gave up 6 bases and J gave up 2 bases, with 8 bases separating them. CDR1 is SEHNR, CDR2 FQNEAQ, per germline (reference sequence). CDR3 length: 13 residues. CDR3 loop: CASRGQGNQPQHF. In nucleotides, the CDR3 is TGTGCCAGCAGGGGGCAGGGCAATCAGCCCCAGCATTTT. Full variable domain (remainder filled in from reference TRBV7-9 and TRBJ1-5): DTGVSQNPRHKITKRGQNVTFRCDPISEHNRLYWYRQTLGQGPEFLTYFQNEAQLEKSRLLSDRFSAERPKGSFSTLEIQRTEQGDSAMYLCASRGQGNQPQHFGDGTRLSIL.

Here the CDR3 DNA reads TGTGCCAGCAGCCAGCCCGGGACAGTTGAAGGCTACACCTTC. Translating gives CASSQPGTVEGYTF. This rearrangement joins TRBV3-1 (or the pseudogene TRBV3-2) to TRBJ1-2, with 7 positions matching TRBD1. The J segment lost 8 bases and the V segment lost 3 bases, leaving 9 bases of the junction unmatched. This CDR3 has 14 amino acids. Germline values: CDR1 LGHDT, CDR2 YNNKEL (reference sequence).

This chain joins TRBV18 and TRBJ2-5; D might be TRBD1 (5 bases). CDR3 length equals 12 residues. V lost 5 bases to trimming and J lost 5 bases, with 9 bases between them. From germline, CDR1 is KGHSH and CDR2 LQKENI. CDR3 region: CASSRPGETQYF. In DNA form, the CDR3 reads TGTGCCAGCTCAAGACCAGGGGAGACCCAGTACTTC.